This paragraph reports one TCR beta chain. The antigen is unknown. CDR1 and CDR2 from the germline V gene are SGHVS and FNYEAQ. This CDR3 spans 15 amino acids. With 5 bases clipped from V and 3 bases from J, the junction kept 9 bases outside the gene matches. The record originates from a study of a mutant IDH1 vaccine in newly diagnosed glioma. Noted time point: week 47, end of study. It was 300 ug of mutant IDH1 20-mer peptide that made up each vaccine dose, given with topical imiquimod. Sequencing used immunoSEQ multiplex PCR; TCRdb keeps in-frame clones, though not all of them. The repertoire holds tens of thousands of clones, roughly 61% seen once, with 4.5% to 5.5% in the top ten.

The sequencing used peripheral blood mononuclear cells (PBMCs), collected from a glioma patient whose treatment included an IDH1 peptide vaccine. The genes are TRBV7-6 and TRBJ2-7; 8 bases fit TRBD1. The TCR sequence derives from a man aged 35 to 55 with glioma. Some clones in this sample may be carry-over from other donors' samples. This chain's CDR3 is CASSPQGAGHYEQYF. CDR3 nucleotides: TGTGCCAGCAGCCCCCAGGGGGCAGGGCACTACGAGCAGTACTTC.